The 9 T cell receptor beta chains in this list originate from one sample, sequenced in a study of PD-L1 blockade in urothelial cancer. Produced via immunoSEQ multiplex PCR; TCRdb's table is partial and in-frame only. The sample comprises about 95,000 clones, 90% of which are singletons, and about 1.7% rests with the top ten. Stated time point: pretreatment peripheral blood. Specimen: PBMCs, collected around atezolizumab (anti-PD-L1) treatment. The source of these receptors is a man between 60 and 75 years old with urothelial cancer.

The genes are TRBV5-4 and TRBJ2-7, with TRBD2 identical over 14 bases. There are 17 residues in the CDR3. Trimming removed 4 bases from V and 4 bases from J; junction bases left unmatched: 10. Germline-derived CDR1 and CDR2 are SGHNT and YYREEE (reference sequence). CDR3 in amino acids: CASSPKGTSGSGYEQYF. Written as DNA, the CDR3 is TGTGCCAGCAGCCCCAAAGGGACTAGCGGGAGTGGTTACGAGCAGTACTTC. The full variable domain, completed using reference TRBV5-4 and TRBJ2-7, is ETGVTQSPTHLIKTRGQQVTLRCSSQSGHNTVSWYQQALGQGPQFIFQYYREEENGRGNFPPRFSGLQFPNYSSELNVNALELDDSALYLCASSPKGTSGSGYEQYFGPGTRLTVT.

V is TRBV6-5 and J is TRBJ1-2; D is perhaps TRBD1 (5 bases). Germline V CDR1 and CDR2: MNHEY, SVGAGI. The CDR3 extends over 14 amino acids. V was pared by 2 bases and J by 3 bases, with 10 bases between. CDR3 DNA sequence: TGTGCCAGCAGTTACCAGGGAGGGGACTATGGCTACACCTTC. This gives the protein CASSYQGGDYGYTF.

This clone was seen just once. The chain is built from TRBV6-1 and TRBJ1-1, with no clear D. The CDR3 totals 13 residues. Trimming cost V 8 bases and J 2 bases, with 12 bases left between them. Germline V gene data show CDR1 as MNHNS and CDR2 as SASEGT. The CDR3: CASAAVINTEAFF. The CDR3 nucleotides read TGTGCCAGCGCGGCGGTGATAAACACTGAAGCTTTCTTT.

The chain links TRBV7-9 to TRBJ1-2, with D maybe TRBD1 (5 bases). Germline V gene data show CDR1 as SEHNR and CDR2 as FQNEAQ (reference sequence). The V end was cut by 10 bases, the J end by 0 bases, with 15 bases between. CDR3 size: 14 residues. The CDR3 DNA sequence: TGTGCCATCATAGGGGTAATTCCTAACTATGGCTACACCTTC. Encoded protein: CAIIGVIPNYGYTF. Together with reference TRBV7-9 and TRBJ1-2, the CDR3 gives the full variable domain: DTGVSQNPRHKITKRGQNVTFRCDPISEHNRLYWYRQTLGQGPEFLTYFQNEAQLEKSRLLSDRFSAERPKGSFSTLEIQRTEQGDSAMYLCAIIGVIPNYGYTFGSGTRLTVV.

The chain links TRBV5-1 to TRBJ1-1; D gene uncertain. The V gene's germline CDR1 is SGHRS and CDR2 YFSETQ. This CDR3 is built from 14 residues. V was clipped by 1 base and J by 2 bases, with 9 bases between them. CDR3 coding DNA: TGCGCCAGCAGCTTGTCCCGTTTAAACACTGAAGCTTTCTTT. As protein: CASSLSRLNTEAFF.

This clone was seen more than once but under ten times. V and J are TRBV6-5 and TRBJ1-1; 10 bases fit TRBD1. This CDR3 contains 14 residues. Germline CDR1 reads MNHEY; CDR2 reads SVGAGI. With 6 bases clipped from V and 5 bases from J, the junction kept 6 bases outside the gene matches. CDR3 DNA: TGTGCCAGCAGGGGGGGACAGGGGAAAACTGAAGCTTTCTTT. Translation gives CASRGGQGKTEAFF.

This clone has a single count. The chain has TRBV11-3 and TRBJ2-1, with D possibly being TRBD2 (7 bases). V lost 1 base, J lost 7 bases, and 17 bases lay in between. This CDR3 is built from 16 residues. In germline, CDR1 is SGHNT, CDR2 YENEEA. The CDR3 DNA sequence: TGTGCCAGCAGCTTAGTTGGAGGGGGGGGAGGGAATGAGCAGTTCTTC. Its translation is CASSLVGGGGGNEQFF. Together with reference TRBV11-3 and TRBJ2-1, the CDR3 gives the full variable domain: EAGVVQSPRYKIIEKKQPVAFWCNPISGHNTLYWYLQNLGQGPELLIRYENEEAVDDSQLPKDRFSAERLKGVDSTLKIQPAELGDSAVYLCASSLVGGGGGNEQFFGPGTRLTVL.

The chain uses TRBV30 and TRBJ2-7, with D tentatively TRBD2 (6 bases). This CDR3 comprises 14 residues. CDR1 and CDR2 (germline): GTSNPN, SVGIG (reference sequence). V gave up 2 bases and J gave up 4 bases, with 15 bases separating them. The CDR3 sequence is CAWSRGYGPYEQYF. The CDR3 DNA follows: TGTGCCTGGAGTCGGGGGTATGGCCCTTACGAGCAGTACTTC.

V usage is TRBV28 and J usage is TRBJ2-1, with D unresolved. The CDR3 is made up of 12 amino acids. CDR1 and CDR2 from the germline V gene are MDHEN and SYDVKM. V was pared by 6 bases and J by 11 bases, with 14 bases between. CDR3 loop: CASSSDRNQQFF. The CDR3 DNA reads TGTGCCAGCAGCTCAGATCGTAATCAGCAGTTCTTC.